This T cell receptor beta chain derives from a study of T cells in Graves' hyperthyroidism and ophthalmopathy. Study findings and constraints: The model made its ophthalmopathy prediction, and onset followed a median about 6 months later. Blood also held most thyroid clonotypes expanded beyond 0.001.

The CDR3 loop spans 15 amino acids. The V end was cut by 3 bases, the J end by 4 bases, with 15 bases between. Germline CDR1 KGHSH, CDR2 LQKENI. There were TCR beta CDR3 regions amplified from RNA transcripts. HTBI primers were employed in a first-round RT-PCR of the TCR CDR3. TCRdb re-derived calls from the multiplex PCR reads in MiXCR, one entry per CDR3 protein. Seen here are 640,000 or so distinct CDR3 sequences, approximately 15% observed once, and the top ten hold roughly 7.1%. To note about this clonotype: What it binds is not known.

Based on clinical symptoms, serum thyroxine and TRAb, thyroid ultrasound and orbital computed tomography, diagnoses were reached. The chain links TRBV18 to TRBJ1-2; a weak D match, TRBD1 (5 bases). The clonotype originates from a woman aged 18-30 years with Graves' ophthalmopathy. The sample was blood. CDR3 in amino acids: CASSPTGEGGYGYTF. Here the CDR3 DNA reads TGTGCCAGCTCACCGACGGGGGAGGGCGGCTATGGCTACACCTTC. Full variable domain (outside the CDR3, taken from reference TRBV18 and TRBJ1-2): NAGVMQNPRHLVRRRGQEARLRCSPMKGHSHVYWYRQLPEEGLKFMVYLQKENIIDESGMPKERFSAEFPKEGPSILRIQQVVRGDSAAYFCASSPTGEGGYGYTFGSGTRLTVV.